The T cell receptor beta chain under discussion was sequenced for a study of T cells after yellow fever vaccination. The table lists this clonotype with a few counts. The antigen is unknown. Study results and caveats: A large majority of primary-vaccination clones showed up again after the booster (96% CD4, about 87% CD8). Only a minor proportion of clonotypes was detected across both CD4 and CD8 compartments.

V was trimmed by 6 bases and J by 8 bases, leaving 20 bases between them. CDR3 length: 15 residues. Germline V lookup: CDR1 SNHLY, CDR2 FYNNEI. Template-switching 5'RACE yielded the TCR cDNA; a universal primer site and UMIs were added in the process. TCRdb recomputed calls from the 5' RACE reads with MiXCR, one row per CDR3 protein. The top ten clones hold 0.4% to 0.65% of a sample with approximately 260,000 distinct CDR3 sequences, 10% to 15% of them seen once. This chain uses TRBV2 with TRBJ2-1; possibly TRBD1 or TRBD2 for D (5 bases each). The input for sequencing was CD4+ T cells sorted from PBMCs, taken 45 days after the yellow fever booster vaccination. This clonotype was sampled from a young man who received the YFV17D yellow fever vaccine. The CDR3 reads CASRPRGRERDEQFF. The CDR3 bases are TGTGCCAGCAGACCTCGGGGCAGGGAGAGGGATGAGCAGTTCTTC. The whole variable domain, filled in from reference TRBV2 and TRBJ2-1, reads EPEVTQTPSHQVTQMGQEVILRCVPISNHLYFYWYRQILGQKVEFLVSFYNNEISEKSEIFDDQFSVERPDGSNFTLKIRSTKLEDSAMYFCASRPRGRERDEQFFGPGTRLTVL.